Included here is one T cell receptor beta chain sequence, with context. Its antigen is as yet unknown. The sample belongs to a study of T cells expressing NK-cell markers. Whole-study results and caveats: In several donors, dominant clonotypes made up 28.3-60.1% of CD3+CD56-NKG2C+ cells.

Reprocessing the 5' RACE reads, TCRdb reports a single entry for every CDR3 protein and omits DNA. Its table lists 150,000 or so distinct CDR3 sequences. CDR3 length: 11 residues. Germline CDR1 is SNHLY and CDR2 is FYNNEI. The sequence derives from a woman aged 18-69 years in good health. The rearrangement joins TRBV2 to TRBJ1-3. Sequenced material: blood T cells: a sorted CD56 or NKG2C T cell subset, CD4+ or CD8+ T cells, or bulk PBMC T cells (not recorded which). This CDR3 is CASSEAYTIYF.